This T cell receptor beta chain was sequenced in a study of shared clonotypes between healthy human individuals. From germline, CDR1 is KGHSH and CDR2 LQKENI. CDR3 length: 13 amino acids. With 3 bases clipped from V and 2 bases from J, the junction kept 0 bases outside the gene matches. This table comes from immunoSEQ multiplex PCR, and its TCRdb copy is limited to in-frame clones, with some not included. The repertoire holds hundreds of thousands of clones, with around 97% as singletons. This clone appeared once. The sample holds other DNA sequences that translate to the same CDR3. Material for sequencing was naive CD4+ T cells sorted from blood. Regarding subset: CD45RA+ positively selected. The receptor comes from a woman under 40 in good health. The J gene is TRBJ2-5, the V gene TRBV18, with 7 bases that match TRBD2. CDR3 protein: CASSPGGQETQYF. CDR3 nucleotide sequence: TGTGCCAGCTCACCGGGAGGGCAAGAGACCCAGTACTTC.